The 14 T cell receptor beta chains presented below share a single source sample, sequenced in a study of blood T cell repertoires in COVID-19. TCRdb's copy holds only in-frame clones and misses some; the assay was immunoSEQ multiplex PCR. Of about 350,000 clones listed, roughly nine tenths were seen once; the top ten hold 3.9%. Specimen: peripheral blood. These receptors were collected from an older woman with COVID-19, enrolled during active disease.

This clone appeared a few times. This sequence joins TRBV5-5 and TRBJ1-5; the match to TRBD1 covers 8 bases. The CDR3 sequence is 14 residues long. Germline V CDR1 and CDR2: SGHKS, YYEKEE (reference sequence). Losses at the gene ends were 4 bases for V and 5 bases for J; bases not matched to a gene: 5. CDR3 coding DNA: TGTGCCAGCAGCCTCGGGACAGGCCATCAGCCCCAGCATTTT. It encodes CASSLGTGHQPQHF.

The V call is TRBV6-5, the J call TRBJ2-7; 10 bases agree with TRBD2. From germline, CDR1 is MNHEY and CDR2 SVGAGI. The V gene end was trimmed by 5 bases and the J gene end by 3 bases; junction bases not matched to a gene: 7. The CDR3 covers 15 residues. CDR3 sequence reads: CASSLSGTSVYEQYF. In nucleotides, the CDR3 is TGTGCCAGCAGTCTTAGCGGGACTAGCGTCTACGAGCAGTACTTC.

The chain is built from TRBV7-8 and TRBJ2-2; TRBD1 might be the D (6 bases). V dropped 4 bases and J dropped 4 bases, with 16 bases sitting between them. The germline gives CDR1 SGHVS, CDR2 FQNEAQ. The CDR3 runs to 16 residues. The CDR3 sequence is CASSSHRVPATGELFF. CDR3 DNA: TGTGCCAGCAGCTCCCACAGGGTTCCGGCCACCGGGGAGCTGTTTTTT.

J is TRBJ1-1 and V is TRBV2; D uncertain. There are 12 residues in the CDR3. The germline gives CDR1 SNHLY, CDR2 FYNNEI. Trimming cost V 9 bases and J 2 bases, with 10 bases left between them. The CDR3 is CASLTANTEAFF. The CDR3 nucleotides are TGTGCCAGTTTAACAGCCAACACTGAAGCTTTCTTT.

For the CDR3, the DNA is TGTGCCAGCAGCCAGACAGGGGGTACTGAAGCTTTCTTT. This translates into CASSQTGGTEAFF. V and J are TRBV16 and TRBJ1-1, with 9 bases that match TRBD1. Germline loops: CDR1 KGHSY, CDR2 FQNENV. Unmatched junction bases numbered 1, after V lost 3 bases and J lost 5 bases. The CDR3 is 13 amino acids.

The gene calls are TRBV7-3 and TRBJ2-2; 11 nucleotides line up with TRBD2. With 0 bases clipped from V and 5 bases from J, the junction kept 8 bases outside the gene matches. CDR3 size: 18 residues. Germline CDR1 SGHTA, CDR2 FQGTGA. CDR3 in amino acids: CASSLTGSGGAATGELFF. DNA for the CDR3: TGTGCCAGCAGCTTAACGGGTAGCGGGGGGGCCGCTACCGGGGAGCTGTTTTTT. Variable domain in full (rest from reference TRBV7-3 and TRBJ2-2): GAGVSQTPSNKVTEKGKYVELRCDPISGHTALYWYRQSLGQGPEFLIYFQGTGAADDSGLPNDRFFAVRPEGSVSTLKIQRTERGDSAVYLCASSLTGSGGAATGELFFGEGSRLTVL.

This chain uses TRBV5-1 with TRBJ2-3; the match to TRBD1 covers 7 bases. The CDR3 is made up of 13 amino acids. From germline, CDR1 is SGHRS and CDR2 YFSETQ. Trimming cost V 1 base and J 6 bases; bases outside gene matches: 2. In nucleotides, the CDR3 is TGCGCCAGCAGCTTGACAGGGGCTGATACGCAGTATTTT. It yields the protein CASSLTGADTQYF.

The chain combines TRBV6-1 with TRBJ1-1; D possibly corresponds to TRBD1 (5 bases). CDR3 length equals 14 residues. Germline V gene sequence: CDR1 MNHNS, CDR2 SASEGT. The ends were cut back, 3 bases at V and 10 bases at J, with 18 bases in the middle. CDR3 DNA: TGTGCCAGCAGTGAGGGGGGGACCACGTCGGCAGCTTTCTTT. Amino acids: CASSEGGTTSAAFF.

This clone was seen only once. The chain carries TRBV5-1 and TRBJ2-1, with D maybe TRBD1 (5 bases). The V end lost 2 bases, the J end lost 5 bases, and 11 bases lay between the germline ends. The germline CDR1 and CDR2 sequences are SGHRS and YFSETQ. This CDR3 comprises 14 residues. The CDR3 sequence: CASSFGRENNEQFF. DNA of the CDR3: TGCGCCAGCAGCTTTGGCAGGGAAAACAATGAGCAGTTCTTC.

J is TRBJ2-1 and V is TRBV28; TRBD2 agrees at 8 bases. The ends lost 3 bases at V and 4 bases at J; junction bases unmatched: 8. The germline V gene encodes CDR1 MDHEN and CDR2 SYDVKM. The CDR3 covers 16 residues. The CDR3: CASSFSSGEYYNEQFF. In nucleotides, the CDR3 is TGTGCCAGCAGTTTCAGTAGCGGGGAGTATTACAATGAGCAGTTCTTC.

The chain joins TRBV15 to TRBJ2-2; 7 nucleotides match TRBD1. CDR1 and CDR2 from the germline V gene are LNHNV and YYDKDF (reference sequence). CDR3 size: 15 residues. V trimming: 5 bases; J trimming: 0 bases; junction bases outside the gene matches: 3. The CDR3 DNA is TGTGCCACCAGCCTAGGGGGCACGAACACCGGGGAGCTGTTTTTT. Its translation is CATSLGGTNTGELFF.

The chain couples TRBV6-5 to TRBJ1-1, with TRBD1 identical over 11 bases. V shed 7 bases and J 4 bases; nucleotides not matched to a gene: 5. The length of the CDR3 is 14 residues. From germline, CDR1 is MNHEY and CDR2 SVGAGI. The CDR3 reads CASTRTGGGTEAFF. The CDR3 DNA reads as TGTGCCAGCACACGGACAGGGGGCGGCACTGAAGCTTTCTTT.

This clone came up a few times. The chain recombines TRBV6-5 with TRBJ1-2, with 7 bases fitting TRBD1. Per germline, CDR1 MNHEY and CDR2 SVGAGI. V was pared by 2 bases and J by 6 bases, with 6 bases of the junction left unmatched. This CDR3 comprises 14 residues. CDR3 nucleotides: TGTGCCAGCAGTTACCAAGGGGGCGGGGATGGCTACACCTTC. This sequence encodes CASSYQGGGDGYTF.

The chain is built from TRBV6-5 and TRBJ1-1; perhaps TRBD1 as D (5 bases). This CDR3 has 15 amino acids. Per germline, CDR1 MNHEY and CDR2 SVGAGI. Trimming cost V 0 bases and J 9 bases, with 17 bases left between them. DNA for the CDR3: TGTGCCAGCAGTTACTCGAGCCAGGGTTCGCGGAAAGCTTTCTTT. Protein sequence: CASSYSSQGSRKAFF.